This T cell receptor beta chain appears in the sequencing data of a study of blood T cell repertoires in COVID-19. Background on the study: From T cells, B-cell-depleted T cells, or PBMCs came the material, which was cDNA or gDNA.

The study drew participants aged about 18 to 90 years from approximately 25 US areas. Clinical history reported by participants formed the basis on which cohorts were assigned. The CDR3 covers 15 residues. V lost 5 bases to trimming and J lost 10 bases; unmatched junction nucleotides: 9. Germline values: CDR1 MNHEY, CDR2 SMNVEV (reference sequence). Data came from immunoSEQ multiplex PCR; TCRdb stores just in-frame clones and leaves some out. The sample consists of 200,000 to 250,000 clones, around 80% of them appearing once. The sequencing sample was made of PBMCs or T cells enriched from blood (not recorded which). The V call is TRBV27, the J call TRBJ1-6, with 9 positions matching TRBD1. This sequence originates from a young man with acute COVID-19. CDR3: CASSGQGPVGSPLHF. In DNA form, the CDR3 reads TGTGCCAGCAGTGGACAGGGGCCGGTTGGGTCACCCCTCCACTTT.